The clone carrying this T cell receptor (beta chain) was counted ten times or more. The antigen remains undetermined. This CDR3 is built from 14 residues. The V end was cut by 2 bases, the J end by 1 base, with 3 bases between. Combining iRepertoire HTBI primers with Arm-PCR of CDR3 regions, the authors built TCR beta libraries. Using its own MiXCR run on the multiplex PCR reads, TCRdb lists one record per CDR3 protein. The sample has around 460,000 distinct CDR3 sequences, roughly 23% seen once. The data stem from a study of regulatory T cells in long-lasting Graves disease. For the study at large: The definition of persistent Graves' disease was over 5 years of antithyroid drugs with positive TSH receptor antibodies. General study findings and limits: The persistent group shared about 2,700 public clonotypes, more than the approximately 970 shared by new patients.

Time point meaning: persistent/refractory GD, antithyroid drugs over 5 years with positive TRAb. RNA extracted from PBMCs served as the sequencing template. Material: peripheral blood mononuclear cells (PBMCs), obtained when the disease was refractory, from a patient treated with antithyroid drugs. The rearrangement joins TRBV12-3 or TRBV12-4 to TRBJ1-6; D is undetermined. The origin of this receptor is a female donor with Graves disease. This CDR3 reads CASSLSSYNSPLHF. CDR3 sequence (DNA): TGTGCCAGCAGTTTAAGTTCCTATAATTCACCCCTCCACTTT.